The present T cell receptor beta chain was sequenced within a study of T cells of healthy individuals (dated by TCRdb to the late 2010s). Library construction relied on 5' RACE. The instrument given in TCRdb is Illumina MiSeq. The public reads were quality trimmed at Q25 with fastp and then assembled into clones with MiXCR by TCRdb, keeping productive beta chains. Each entry is one CDR3 protein sequence, shown with its most common DNA and genes. In this sample the table shows about 100,000 distinct CDR3 sequences, 15% to 20% of which occur a single time. Roughly 6.1% of the sample lies in the top ten. The germline V gene provides CDR1 SQVTM and CDR2 ANQGSEA. V is cut by 3 bases and J by 0 bases, and the space between the germline ends is 11 bases. The CDR3 sequence holds 14 residues, the cysteine and phenylalanine included. Just the 42-base CDR3 DNA is kept, in frame starting at base 1. This clonotype was recorded at least ten times. This receptor's antigen is unknown. Base qualities were left out, and no much larger clone turns up one base away.

Recombination joined TRBV29-1 with TRBJ1-2, with an unclear D gene assignment. This sequence was found in a human donor in good health. This receptor has the CDR3 CSVDVVFPNYGYTF. The DNA sequence is given as TGCAGCGTTGACGTGGTATTTCCTAACTATGGCTACACCTTC.